This TCR beta chain was captured by sequencing in a study of cytomegalovirus exposure and HLA in healthy donors (TCRdb year 2017). Background on the whole study: In an earlier analysis of under 750 of the donors, 250 to 350 Gb of sequence data and 90 million to 120 million unique TCR beta sequences from some 170 million T cells were reported. Approximately 300 gigabases of sequencing data and 91 million or so unique TCR sequences made up an early release that covered fewer than 650 HLA-typed donors. The genetic ancestry cluster associated with self-reported Caucasian donors included around four fifths of the roughly 400 genotyped donors. The study aimed to test whether cataloging public T cell receptors could reveal signatures of past pathogen exposure. The T cell repertoires of 550 to 850 subjects were profiled by immunosequencing and related to cytomegalovirus serostatus. A separate validation cohort of roughly 110 different subjects was used in addition to the 666-subject first cohort. To predict cytomegalovirus infection status, the study combined high-throughput TCR immunosequencing, statistical association of individual TCRs with disease status, and machine learning. A later analysis re-examined previously published TCR beta repertoires from more than 600 donors and added high-resolution HLA genotyping to investigate patterns of TCR occurrence. Rather than drawing on any new phenotypic data, the later analysis identified candidate immune exposures from TCR beta sequences and the way those sequences occurred across donors. An earlier analysis of some 500 of the donors used high-throughput TCR beta sequencing to judge whether each TCR beta V gene segment behaved as functional or pseudogenic. Donor age, sex, ethnicity and CMV serostatus were collected together with the repertoire data. A later genetic analysis took genome-wide SNP genotypes for about 55% of the 666 donors and used that subset as a discovery cohort. All discovery cohort repertoires had been generated on a single sequencing platform. Class I and class II HLA loci were covered by the typing at four-digit resolution. Typing coverage differed by locus: A, B, C, DRB1 and DQB1 were typed in roughly 620-640 donors, DQA1 in about 500, DPA1 in over 600, and DPB1 in 400 to 490. Five DR-DQ haplotypes were treated as single units for association and clustering because of strong linkage in the cohort. Among 300 to 450 genotyped donors of the cohort, an average of 235,054 unique TCR beta nucleotide sequences were sequenced per donor, 15% to 20% of them non-productive. Paper-wide results and their limitations: The sequencing pipeline was judged likely to have produced a cluster of highly shared sequence variants as a technical artifact. In an earlier analysis of around 600 of the donors, most TCR beta V segments were observed in productive rearrangements about 87% or about 30% of the time, broadly matching IMGT annotations. Most CMV-associated TCR beta chains appeared to be HLA-restricted in a later analysis, and the HLA associations seemed to be driven largely by CMV exposure. In this cohort, only TCR beta chains were sequenced, and detectable features were limited by the absence of alpha or paired-chain data. In vitro tests confirmed that a few of the cytomegalovirus-associated TCR beta chains recognize cytomegalovirus antigens. A later genetic analysis associated a missense DCLRE1C variant with V-gene and J-gene trimming of TCR beta chains, and an independent cohort replicated the association. Cytomegalovirus status was reported to be diagnosed by the classifier with high specificity and sensitivity in both the original and validation cohorts. According to a later genetic analysis, donors in an Asian-associated ancestry cluster had fewer N-insertions in productive TCRs than the approximately 610-donor mean. Because counts were too low, about 18 rarely observed V segments, including chromosome 9 orphons, were excluded from the earlier analysis of 587 of the donors. Linkage disequilibrium might explain the correlated functional status among segregating V segments, but an unknown experimental factor could not be excluded. HLA typing was unavailable for some donors at each locus, so association tests used only the typed subset. Some IMGT-functional V segments, including TRBV6-2 and TRBV6-3, could not be told apart with the 87-base-pair reads, so those segments were excluded. Specific HLA alleles were associated with over 15,000 TCR beta sequences at a false discovery rate of 0.05 in a later analysis. According to a later analysis, TCR association rates differed among HLA loci, with DRB1 alleles showing the most associated TCRs and HLA-C alleles showing the fewest. Sequencing depth was assumed to be roughly uniform across donors in the presence/absence analyses, though that assumption may not hold. Compared with equally common non-associated chains, HLA-associated TCR beta chains in a later analysis were more clonally expanded and had lower generation probabilities. Strong co-occurrence of HLA alleles, especially DR and DQ, made assigning TCR associations to individual alleles difficult. Most TCR sequences were seen in very few donors, while some public TCRs were found in many individuals. The study listed 164 TCR beta chains as associated with cytomegalovirus. The authors suggested that the approach could potentially be extended to other disease states and immunological phenotypes. Immune exposure information for the cohort was limited to CMV serostatus. A further reported finding was that TCR beta sequences accurately predicted the HLA-A and HLA-B alleles for most subjects in the first cohort. Several of the top co-occurrence clusters appeared to be linked to parvovirus B19, influenza, CMV and Epstein-Barr virus, according to a later analysis.

Preparation of the library involved the immunoSEQ multiplex PCR assay. For the multiplex PCR, a mixture combining 60 forward primers for TCR Vbeta segments and 13 reverse primers for TCR Jbeta segments was used. Amplification of the CDR3 region of rearranged TCR beta genes was performed with a multiplex PCR assay on genomic DNA. On the Illumina HiSeq System, the amplified TCR beta libraries were sequenced as 87-base-pair reads. The authors processed their data as follows. A later analysis tallied approximately 87 million unique TCR beta chains across the 600 to 700 repertoires, and about 10 million of those chains were shared by two or more donors. Raw reads were error-corrected and collapsed into unique sequences by a nearest-neighbor algorithm in which closely related sequences were merged to remove PCR and sequencing errors. V, D and J gene segments were assigned by aligning CDR3 sequences to IMGT reference sequences. For a sequence to be retained, at least a six-nucleotide match to both a V gene segment and a J gene segment was required. A rearrangement counted as productive if the CDR3 had no stop codons and remained in frame with V and J, and every other rearrangement counted as non-productive. Following IMGT convention, CDR3 was defined as the stretch from the second conserved V-encoded cysteine up to the conserved J-encoded phenylalanine. The earlier analysis of fewer than 700 of the donors excluded sequences that lacked an unambiguous match to a single V gene segment. In an earlier analysis of approximately 550 of the donors, V segments were called functional above 56.7% productive rearrangements and were called segregating when the between-donor standard deviation exceeded 5%. A statistical classification framework was built for diagnosing cytomegalovirus status from the catalog of TCR beta chain sequences. A later analysis assigned V and J genes by comparing TCR nucleotide sequences with IMGT/GENE-DB human TR gene sequences. In a later analysis, CDR3 sequences and most-parsimonious VDJ recombination scenarios were assigned using the TCRdist pipeline. In a later analysis, each TCR beta chain was defined by its CDR3 amino acid sequence together with its V-gene family, and reads lacking a unique V-gene family were excluded. To address suspected cross-contamination and a sequencing artifact, a later analysis removed 592 highly shared, low-generation-probability nucleotide sequences. For each public chain, a later analysis derived a clonal expansion index from normalized ranks of inferred template counts within each repertoire. In a later analysis, generation probabilities were computed with a VDJ recombination model fitted to out-of-frame rearrangements, and the resulting probabilities were checked against IGoR. A later analysis scored TCR-TCR, TCR-HLA and TCR-CMV co-occurrence with hypergeometric tests, applying a repertoire-size bias correction to TCR pairs. To estimate false discovery rates, a later analysis permuted the HLA or CMV assignments 20 times. A later analysis grouped co-occurring TCRs with DBSCAN, adding TCRdist sequence similarity when clustering within HLA-allele-positive subsets. Co-occurrence clustering excluded repertoires with fewer than 30,000 or more than 120,000 public chains, plus five with anomalous nucleotide sharing. Sourced from immuneACCESS, this table was stored by TCRdb with only in-frame sequences that have V and J called. A share of the clones is absent; for the studies checked, an unresolved V gene accounts for under half, and the remainder has no known explanation. The DNA gave D and trimming, while V, J and clone size come from that table. The sample table holds 150,000 to 200,000 clones, of which about 87% were seen once. Approximately 1.7% of the sample comes from the top ten.

Comments on this clone: Its antigen target is currently unknown. No base quality information exists; no much larger clone differs at one position.

Trimming accounts for 3 bases at V and 5 bases at J, while the number of junction bases matched to no gene is 16. The CDR3 has 18 amino acids, counting the end cysteine and phenylalanine. Of all the DNA, just the CDR3 is kept, 54 bases in frame from base 1. Taken from the germline V gene, the CDR1 and CDR2 loops are KGHSH and LQKENI. The cohort consisted of 600 to 700 healthy bone marrow donors. Cohort members were all nominally healthy when sampled, although unrecorded immune exposures were likely present. The donor was CMV seronegative and belonged to the group of 350 or so seronegative cohort members. A peripheral blood sample was provided by each donor, and peripheral blood mononuclear cells were used for TCR beta sequencing. The Qiagen DNeasy Blood Extraction Kit was used to extract genomic DNA from the blood cell samples.

This TCR was sampled from a woman aged 18-35 years in good health and CMV-seronegative. Sequencing was done on a sample of PBMCs. The chain couples TRBV18 to TRBJ2-7, and TRBD1 matches 10 of the central bases. The DNA is TGTGCCAGCTCACCTGGAGTCGGAAGCGGGACAGGGGACCACGAGCAGTACTTC. This translates into CASSPGVGSGTGDHEQYF. Joined to the reference TRBV18 and TRBJ2-7 proteins, this CDR3 gives the full variable domain: NAGVMQNPRHLVRRRGQEARLRCSPMKGHSHVYWYRQLPEEGLKFMVYLQKENIIDESGMPKERFSAEFPKEGPSILRIQQVVRGDSAAYFCASSPGVGSGTGDHEQYFGPGTRLTVT.